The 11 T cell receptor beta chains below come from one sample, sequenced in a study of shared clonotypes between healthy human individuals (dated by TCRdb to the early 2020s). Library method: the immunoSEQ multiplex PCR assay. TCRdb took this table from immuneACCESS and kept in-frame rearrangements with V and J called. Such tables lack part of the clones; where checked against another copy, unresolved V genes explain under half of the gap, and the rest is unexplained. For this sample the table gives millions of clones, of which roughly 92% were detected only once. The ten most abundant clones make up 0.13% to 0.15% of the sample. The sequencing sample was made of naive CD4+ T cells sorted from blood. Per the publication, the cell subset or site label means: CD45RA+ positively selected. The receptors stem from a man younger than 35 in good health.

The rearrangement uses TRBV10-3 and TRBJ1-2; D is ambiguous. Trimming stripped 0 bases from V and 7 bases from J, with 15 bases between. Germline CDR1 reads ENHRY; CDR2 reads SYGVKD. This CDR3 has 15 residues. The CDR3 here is CAISESSGNGGGYTF. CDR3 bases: TGTGCCATCAGTGAGTCGAGTGGGAACGGAGGTGGCTACACCTTC.

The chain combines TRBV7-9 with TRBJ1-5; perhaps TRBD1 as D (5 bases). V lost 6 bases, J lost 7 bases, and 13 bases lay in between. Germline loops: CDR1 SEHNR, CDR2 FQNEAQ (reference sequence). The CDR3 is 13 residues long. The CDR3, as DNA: TGTGCCAGCAGGGGCCCGGGGGTGCAGCCCCAGCATTTT. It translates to CASRGPGVQPQHF.

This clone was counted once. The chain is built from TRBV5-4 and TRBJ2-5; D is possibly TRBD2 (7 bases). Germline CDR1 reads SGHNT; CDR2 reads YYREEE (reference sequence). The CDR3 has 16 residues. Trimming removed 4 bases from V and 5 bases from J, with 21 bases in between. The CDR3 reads CASSPGGGRPWETQYF. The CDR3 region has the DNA TGTGCCAGCAGCCCAGGCGGGGGCAGGCCTTGGGAGACCCAGTACTTC.

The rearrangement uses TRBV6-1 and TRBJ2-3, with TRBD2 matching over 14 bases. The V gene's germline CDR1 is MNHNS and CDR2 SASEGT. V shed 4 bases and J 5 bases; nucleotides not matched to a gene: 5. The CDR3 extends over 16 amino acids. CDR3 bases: TGTGCCAGCAGTGGACTAGCGGGGGGGCGGGTAGATACGCAGTATTTT. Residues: CASSGLAGGRVDTQYF.

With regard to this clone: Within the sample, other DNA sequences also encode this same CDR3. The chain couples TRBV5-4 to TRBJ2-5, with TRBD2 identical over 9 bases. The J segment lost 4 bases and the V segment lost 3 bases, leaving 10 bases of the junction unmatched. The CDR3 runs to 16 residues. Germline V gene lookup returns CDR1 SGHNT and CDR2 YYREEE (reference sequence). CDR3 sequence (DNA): TGTGCCAGCAGCTCGACTAGCGGCCTAGGAGGAGAGACCCAGTACTTC. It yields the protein CASSSTSGLGGETQYF.

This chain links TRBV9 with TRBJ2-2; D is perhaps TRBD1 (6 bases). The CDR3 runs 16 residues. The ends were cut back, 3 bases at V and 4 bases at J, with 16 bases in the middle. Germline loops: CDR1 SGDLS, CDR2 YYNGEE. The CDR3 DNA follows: TGTGCCAGCAGCGCCCAACAGGGAGTGGGCACCGGGGAGCTGTTTTTT. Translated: CASSAQQGVGTGELFF.

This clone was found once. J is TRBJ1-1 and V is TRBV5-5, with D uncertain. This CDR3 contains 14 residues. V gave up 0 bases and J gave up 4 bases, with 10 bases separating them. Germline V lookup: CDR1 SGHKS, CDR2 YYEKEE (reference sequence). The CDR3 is CASSLGGVGTEAFF. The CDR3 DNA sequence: TGTGCCAGCAGCTTGGGTGGGGTAGGCACTGAAGCTTTCTTT.

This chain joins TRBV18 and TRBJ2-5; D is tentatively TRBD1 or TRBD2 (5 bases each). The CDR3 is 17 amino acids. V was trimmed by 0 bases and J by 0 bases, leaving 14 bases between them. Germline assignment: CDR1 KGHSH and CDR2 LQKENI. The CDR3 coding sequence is TGTGCCAGCTCACCACCCCCCGGGGCGATGTACCAAGAGACCCAGTACTTC. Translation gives CASSPPPGAMYQETQYF.

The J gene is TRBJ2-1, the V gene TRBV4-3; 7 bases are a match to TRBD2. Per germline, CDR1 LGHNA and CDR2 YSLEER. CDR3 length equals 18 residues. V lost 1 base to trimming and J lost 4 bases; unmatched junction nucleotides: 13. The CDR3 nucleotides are TGCGCCAGCAGCCAAGTTCCTTTTCAAGCGGGAAATTACAATGAGCAGTTCTTC. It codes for CASSQVPFQAGNYNEQFF.

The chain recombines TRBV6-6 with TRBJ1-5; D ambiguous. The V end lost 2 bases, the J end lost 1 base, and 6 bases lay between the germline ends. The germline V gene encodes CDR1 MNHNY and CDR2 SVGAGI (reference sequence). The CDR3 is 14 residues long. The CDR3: CASSYDESNQPQHF. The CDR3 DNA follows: TGTGCCAGCAGTTACGACGAGAGCAATCAGCCCCAGCATTTT.

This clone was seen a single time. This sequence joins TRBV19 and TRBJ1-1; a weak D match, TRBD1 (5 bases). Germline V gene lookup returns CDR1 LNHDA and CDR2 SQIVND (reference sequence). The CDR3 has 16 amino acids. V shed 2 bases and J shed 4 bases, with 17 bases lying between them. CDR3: CASSINWRGGGTEAFF. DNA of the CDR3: TGTGCCAGTAGTATAAACTGGAGGGGAGGAGGCACTGAAGCTTTCTTT. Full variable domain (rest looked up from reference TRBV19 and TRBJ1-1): DGGITQSPKYLFRKEGQNVTLSCEQNLNHDAMYWYRQDPGQGLRLIYYSQIVNDFQKGDIAEGYSVSREKKESFPLTVTSAQKNPTAFYLCASSINWRGGGTEAFFGQGTRLTVV.